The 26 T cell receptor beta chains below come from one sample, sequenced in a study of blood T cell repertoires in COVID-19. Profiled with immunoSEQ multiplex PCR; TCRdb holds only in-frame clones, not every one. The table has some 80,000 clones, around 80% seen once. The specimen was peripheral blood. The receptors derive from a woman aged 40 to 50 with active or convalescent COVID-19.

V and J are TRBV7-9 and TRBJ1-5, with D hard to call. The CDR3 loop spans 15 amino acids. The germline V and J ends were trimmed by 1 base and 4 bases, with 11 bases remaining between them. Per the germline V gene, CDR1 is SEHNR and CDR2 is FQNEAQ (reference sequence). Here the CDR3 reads CASSLGAGGNQPQHF. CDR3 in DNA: TGTGCCAGCAGCTTAGGTGCAGGAGGAAATCAGCCCCAGCATTTT.

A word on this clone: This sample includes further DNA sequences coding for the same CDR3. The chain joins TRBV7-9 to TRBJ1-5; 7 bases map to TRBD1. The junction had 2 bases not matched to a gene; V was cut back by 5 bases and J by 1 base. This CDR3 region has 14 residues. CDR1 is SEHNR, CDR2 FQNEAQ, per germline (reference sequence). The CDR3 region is CASSPGGSNQPQHF. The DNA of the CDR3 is TGTGCCAGCAGCCCAGGGGGAAGCAATCAGCCCCAGCATTTT.

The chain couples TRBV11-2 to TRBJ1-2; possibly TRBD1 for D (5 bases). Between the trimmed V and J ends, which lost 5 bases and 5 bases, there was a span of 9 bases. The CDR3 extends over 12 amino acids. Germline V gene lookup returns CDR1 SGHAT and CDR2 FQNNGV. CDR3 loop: CASSEDRYGYTF. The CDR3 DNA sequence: TGTGCCAGCAGCGAAGACAGATATGGCTACACCTTC.

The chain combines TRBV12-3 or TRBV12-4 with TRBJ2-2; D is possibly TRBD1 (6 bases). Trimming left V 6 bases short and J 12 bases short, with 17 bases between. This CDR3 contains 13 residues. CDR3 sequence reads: CASSTDSRAKLFF. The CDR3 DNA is TGTGCCAGCAGCACGGACAGTCGGGCGAAGCTGTTTTTT.

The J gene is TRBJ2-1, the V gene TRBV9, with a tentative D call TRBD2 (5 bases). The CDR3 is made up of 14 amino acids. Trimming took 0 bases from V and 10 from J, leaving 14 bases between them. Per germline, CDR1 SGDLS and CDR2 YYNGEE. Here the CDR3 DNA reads TGTGCCAGCAGCGTAGCGGCCCCGACGGGGGAGCAGTTCTTC. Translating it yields CASSVAAPTGEQFF.

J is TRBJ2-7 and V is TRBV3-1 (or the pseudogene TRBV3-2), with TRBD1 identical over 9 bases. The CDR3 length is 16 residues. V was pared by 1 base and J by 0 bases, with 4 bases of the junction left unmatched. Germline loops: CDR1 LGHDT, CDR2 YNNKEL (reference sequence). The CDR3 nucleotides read TGTGCCAGCAGCCAAGCCGGGACAGGGAGCTCCTACGAGCAGTACTTC. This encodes CASSQAGTGSSYEQYF.

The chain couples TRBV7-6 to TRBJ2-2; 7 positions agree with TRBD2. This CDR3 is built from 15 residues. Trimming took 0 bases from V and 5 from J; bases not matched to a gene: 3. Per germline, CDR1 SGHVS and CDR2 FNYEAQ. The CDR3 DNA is TGTGCCAGCAGCTTAGCCGGGACTACGACCGGGGAGCTGTTTTTT. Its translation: CASSLAGTTTGELFF.

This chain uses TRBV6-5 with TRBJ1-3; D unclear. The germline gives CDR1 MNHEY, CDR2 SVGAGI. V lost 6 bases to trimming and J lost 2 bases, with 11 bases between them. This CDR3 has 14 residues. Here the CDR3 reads CASSLGVTGNTIYF. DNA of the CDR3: TGTGCCAGCAGCCTCGGGGTAACTGGAAACACCATATATTTT.

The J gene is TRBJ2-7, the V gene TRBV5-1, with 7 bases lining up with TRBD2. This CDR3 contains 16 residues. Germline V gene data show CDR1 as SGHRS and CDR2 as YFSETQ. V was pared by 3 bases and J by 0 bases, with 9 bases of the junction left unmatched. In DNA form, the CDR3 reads TGCGCCAGCAGCTGGGGCGGGGGACGACTCTCCTACGAGCAGTACTTC. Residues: CASSWGGGRLSYEQYF.

CDR3 DNA sequence: TGTGCCAGCAGTGAGAGGCCATTTGAAAATGAAAAACTGTTTTTT. It is translated as CASSERPFENEKLFF. The V gene is TRBV2, the J gene TRBJ1-4; D remains unclear. The germline CDR1 and CDR2 sequences are SNHLY and FYNNEI. The germline V and J ends were trimmed by 3 bases and 5 bases, with 13 bases remaining between them. This CDR3 is 15 amino acids long.

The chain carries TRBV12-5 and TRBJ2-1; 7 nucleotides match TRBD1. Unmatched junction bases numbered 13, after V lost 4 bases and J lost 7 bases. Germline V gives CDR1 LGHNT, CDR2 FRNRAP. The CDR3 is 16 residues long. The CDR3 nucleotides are TGTGCTAGTGGTTCCCGGACAGGTCTTCATCTTAATGAGCAGTTCTTC. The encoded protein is CASGSRTGLHLNEQFF.

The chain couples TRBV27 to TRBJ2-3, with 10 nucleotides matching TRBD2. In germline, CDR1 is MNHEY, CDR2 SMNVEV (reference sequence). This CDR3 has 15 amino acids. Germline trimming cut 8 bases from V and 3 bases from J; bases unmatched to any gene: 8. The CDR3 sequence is CASGPLAGETDTQYF. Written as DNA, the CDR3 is TGTGCCAGCGGTCCTCTAGCGGGAGAGACAGATACGCAGTATTTT.

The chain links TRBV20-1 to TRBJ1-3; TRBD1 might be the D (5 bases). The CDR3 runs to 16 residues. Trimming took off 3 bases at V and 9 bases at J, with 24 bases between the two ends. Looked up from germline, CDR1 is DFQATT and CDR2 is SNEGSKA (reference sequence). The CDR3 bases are TGCAGTGCTAGTAATAGGGACGGGGGTCGGATCGGCACCATATATTTT. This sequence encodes CSASNRDGGRIGTIYF.

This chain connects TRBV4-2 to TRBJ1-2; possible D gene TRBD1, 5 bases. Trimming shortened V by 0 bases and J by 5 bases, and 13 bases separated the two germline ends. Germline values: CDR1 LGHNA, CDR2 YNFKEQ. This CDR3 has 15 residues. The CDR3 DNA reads TGTGCCAGCAGCCAAGAGACAGACCCAGTTTATGGCTACACCTTC. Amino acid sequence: CASSQETDPVYGYTF.

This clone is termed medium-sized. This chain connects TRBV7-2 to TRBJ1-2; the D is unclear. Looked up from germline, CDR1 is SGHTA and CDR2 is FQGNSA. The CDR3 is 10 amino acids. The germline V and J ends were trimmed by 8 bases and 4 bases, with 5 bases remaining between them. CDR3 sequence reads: CASGLYGYTF. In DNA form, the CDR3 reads TGTGCCAGCGGCCTCTATGGCTACACCTTC.

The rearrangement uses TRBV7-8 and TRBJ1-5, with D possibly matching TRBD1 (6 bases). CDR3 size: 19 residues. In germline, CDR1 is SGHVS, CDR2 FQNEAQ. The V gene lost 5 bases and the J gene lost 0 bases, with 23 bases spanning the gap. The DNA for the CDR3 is TGTGCCAGCAGCCTCACCCCCTCCAGGGGATACTATAGCAATCAGCCCCAGCATTTT. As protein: CASSLTPSRGYYSNQPQHF.

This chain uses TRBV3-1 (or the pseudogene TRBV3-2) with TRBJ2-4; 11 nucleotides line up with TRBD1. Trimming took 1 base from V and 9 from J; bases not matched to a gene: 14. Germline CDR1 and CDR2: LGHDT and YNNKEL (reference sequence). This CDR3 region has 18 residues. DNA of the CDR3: TGTGCCAGCAGCCAAGGCCCCCCTGGACAGGGGGCGCGGGGCATTCAGTACTTC. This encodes CASSQGPPGQGARGIQYF.

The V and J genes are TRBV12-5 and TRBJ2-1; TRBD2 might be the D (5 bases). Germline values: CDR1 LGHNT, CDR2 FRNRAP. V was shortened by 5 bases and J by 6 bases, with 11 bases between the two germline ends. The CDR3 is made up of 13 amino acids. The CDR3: CASGGPRGNEQFF. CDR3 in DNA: TGTGCTAGTGGTGGACCCCGGGGCAATGAGCAGTTCTTC.

The CDR3 here is CASSLEAQPQHF. In DNA, the CDR3 is TGTGCCAGCAGCTTAGAGGCTCAGCCCCAGCATTTT. This chain joins TRBV11-2 and TRBJ1-5; D unclear. Germline values: CDR1 SGHAT, CDR2 FQNNGV. The CDR3 loop spans 12 amino acids. V was clipped by 0 bases and J by 6 bases, with 3 bases between them.

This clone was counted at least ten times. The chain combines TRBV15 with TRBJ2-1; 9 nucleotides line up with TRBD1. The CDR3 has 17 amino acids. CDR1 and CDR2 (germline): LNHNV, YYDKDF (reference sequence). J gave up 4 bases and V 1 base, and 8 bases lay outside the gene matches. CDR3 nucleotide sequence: TGTGCCACCAGCAGAGTCCATACAGGGGGCGCATACAATGAGCAGTTCTTC. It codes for CATSRVHTGGAYNEQFF.

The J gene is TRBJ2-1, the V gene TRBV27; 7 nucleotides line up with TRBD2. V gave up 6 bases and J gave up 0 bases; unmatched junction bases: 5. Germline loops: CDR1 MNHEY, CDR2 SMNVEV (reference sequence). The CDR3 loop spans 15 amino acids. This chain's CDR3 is CASSTSDSSYNEQFF. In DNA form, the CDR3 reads TGTGCCAGCAGCACTAGCGATAGCTCCTACAATGAGCAGTTCTTC.

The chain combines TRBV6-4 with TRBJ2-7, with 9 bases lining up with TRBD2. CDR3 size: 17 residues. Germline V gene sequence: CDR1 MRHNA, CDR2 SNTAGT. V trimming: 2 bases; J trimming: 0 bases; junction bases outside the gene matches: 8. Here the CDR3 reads CASSDPSGAIVSYEQYF. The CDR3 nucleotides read TGTGCCAGCAGTGACCCTAGCGGGGCCATAGTCTCCTACGAGCAGTACTTC.

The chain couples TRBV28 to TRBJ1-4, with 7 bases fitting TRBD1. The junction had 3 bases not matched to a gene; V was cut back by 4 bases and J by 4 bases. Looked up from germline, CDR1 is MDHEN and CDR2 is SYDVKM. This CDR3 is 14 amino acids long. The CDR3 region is CASSSGQVNEKLFF. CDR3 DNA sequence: TGTGCCAGCAGTTCCGGACAGGTTAATGAAAAACTGTTTTTT.

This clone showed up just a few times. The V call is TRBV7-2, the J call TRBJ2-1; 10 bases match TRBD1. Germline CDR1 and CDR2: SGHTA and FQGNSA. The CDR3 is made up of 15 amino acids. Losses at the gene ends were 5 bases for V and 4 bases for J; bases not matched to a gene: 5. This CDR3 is CASSLRGQGYNEQFF. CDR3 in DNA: TGTGCCAGCAGCCTGAGGGGACAGGGGTACAATGAGCAGTTCTTC.

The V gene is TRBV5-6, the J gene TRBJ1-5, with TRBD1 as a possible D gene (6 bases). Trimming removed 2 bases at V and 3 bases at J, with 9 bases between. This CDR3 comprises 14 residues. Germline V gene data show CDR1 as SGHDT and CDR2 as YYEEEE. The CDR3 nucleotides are TGTGCCAGCAGCTTTCGACAGGCCAATCAGCCCCAGCATTTT. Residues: CASSFRQANQPQHF.

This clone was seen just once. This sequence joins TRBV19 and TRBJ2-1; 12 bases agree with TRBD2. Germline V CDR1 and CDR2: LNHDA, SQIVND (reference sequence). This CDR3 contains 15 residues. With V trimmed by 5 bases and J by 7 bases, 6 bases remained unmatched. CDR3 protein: CASSAHLAGGNEQFF. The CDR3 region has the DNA TGTGCCAGTAGTGCCCATCTAGCGGGAGGGAATGAGCAGTTCTTC.